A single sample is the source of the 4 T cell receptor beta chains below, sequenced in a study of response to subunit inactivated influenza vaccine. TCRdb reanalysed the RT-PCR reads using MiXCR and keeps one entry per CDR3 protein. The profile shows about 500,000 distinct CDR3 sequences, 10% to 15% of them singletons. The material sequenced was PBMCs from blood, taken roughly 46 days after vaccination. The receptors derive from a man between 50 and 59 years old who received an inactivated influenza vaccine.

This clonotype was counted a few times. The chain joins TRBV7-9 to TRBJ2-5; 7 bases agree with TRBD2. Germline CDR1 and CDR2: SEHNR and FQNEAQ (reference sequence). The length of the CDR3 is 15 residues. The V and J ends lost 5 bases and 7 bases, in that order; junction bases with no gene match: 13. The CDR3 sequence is CASSKPGLPLGTQYF. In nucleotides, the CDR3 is TGTGCCAGCAGCAAGCCGGGACTACCTCTGGGGACCCAGTACTTC.

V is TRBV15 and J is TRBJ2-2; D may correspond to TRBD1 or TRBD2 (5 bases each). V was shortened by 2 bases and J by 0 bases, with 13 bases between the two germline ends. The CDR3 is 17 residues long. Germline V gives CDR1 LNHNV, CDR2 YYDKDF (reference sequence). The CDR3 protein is CATSRSRQRANTGELFF. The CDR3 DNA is TGTGCCACCAGCAGATCCCGACAGAGGGCGAACACCGGGGAGCTGTTTTTT.

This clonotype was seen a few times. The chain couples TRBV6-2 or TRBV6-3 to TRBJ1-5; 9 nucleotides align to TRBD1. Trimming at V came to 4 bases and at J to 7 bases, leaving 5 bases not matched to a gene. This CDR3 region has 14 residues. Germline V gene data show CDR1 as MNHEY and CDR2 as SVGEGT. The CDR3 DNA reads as TGTGCCAGCAGTTTCGGGACAGGGAAACAGCCCCAGCATTTT. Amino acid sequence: CASSFGTGKQPQHF.

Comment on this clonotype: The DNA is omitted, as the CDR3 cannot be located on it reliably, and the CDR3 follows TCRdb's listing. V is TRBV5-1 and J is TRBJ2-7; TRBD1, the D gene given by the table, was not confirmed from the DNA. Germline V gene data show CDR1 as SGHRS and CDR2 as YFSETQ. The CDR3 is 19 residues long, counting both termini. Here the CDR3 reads CASSTVGVTSSTSGYEQYF.